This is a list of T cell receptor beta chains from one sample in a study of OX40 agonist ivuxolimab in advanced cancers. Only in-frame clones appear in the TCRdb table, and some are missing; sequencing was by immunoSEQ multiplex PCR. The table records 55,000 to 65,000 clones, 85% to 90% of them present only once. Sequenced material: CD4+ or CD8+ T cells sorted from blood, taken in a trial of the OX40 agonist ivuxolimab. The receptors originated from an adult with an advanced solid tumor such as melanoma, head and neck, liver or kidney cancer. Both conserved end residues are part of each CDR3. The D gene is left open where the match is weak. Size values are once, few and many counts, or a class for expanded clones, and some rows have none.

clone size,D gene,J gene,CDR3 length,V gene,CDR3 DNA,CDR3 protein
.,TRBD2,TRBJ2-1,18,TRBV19,TGTGCCAGTAGTGCCGATCCCCCGACTAGCGGGGGGTTGGGTGAGCAGTTCTTC,CASSADPPTSGGLGEQFF
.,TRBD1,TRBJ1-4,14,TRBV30,TGTGCCTGGAGTGTATGGGACAGGAATGAAAAACTGTTTTTT,CAWSVWDRNEKLFF
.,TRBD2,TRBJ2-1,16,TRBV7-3,TGTGCCAGCAGCTCTCGACTAGCGGGGACCACCGATGAGCAGTTCTTC,CASSSRLAGTTDEQFF
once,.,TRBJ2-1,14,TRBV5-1,TGCGCCAGCAGCTTGGGGGAGCCCTACAATGAGCAGTTCTTC,CASSLGEPYNEQFF
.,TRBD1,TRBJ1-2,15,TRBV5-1,TGCGCCAGCAGCTCCCCAGGGGGCTCCTTTTATGGCTACACCTTC,CASSSPGGSFYGYTF
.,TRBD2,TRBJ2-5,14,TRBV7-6,TGTGCCAGCAGCTTCCCTAGCGGGGGTGGGACCCAGTACTTC,CASSFPSGGGTQYF
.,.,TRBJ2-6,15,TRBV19,TGTGCCAGTAGTTTCAGAAGCTCTGGGGCCAACGTCCTGACTTTC,CASSFRSSGANVLTF
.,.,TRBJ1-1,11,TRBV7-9,TGTGCCAGCAGCTTAGTTAGGAGGGCTTTCTTT,CASSLVRRAFF
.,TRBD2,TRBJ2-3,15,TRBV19,TGTGCCAGTAGTATCGGCGGGGGGGCCGTGGATACGCAGTATTTT,CASSIGGGAVDTQYF
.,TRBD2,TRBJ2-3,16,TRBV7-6,TGTGCCAGCAGCCTATCGGGGGGGGCCCCGGGAGATACGCAGTATTTT,CASSLSGGAPGDTQYF
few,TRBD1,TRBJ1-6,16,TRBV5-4,TGTGCCAGCAGCTTGGGGACAGGGAACTATAATTCACCCCTCCACTTT,CASSLGTGNYNSPLHF
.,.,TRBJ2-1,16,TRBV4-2,TGTGCCAGCAGCCAAGTCCGAGGGGGTGGCGGACATGAGCAGTTCTTC,CASSQVRGGGGHEQFF
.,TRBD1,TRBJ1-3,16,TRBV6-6,TGTGCCAGCAGTTACTCCGGGACAGGGTTCGGAAACACCATATATTTT,CASSYSGTGFGNTIYF
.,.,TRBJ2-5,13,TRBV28,TGTGCCAGCAGTTTACCACCCCGAGAGACCCAGTACTTC,CASSLPPRETQYF
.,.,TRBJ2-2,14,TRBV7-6,TGTGCCAGCAGTTCCCATCTGAACACCGGGGAGCTGTTTTTT,CASSSHLNTGELFF
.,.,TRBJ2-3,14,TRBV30,TGTGCCGGGGGATGGGTAGGCAGCACAGATACGCAGTATTTT,CAGGWVGSTDTQYF
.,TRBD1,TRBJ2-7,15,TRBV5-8,TGTGCCAGCAGCGGGGGGACAGGGGTTTCGGGCGAGCAGTACTTC,CASSGGTGVSGEQYF
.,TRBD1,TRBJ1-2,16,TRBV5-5,TGTGCCAGCAGTCCTACCGGACAGGGAAATATCTATGGCTACACCTTC,CASSPTGQGNIYGYTF
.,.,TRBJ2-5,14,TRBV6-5,TGTGCCAGCACCACCACTAGCACGGGGGAGACCCAGTACTTC,CASTTTSTGETQYF
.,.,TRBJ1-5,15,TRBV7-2,TGTGCCAGCAGCTCCAGAGGGCAGACCAATCAGCCCCAGCATTTT,CASSSRGQTNQPQHF
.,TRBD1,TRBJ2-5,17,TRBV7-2,TGTGCCAGCAGCTTCGGGACAGGGATTTCTCAGCTCGGGACCCAGTACTTC,CASSFGTGISQLGTQYF
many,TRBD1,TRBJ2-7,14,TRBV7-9,TGTGCCAGCGGCCAGGACAGGGGAACCCACGAGCAGTACTTC,CASGQDRGTHEQYF
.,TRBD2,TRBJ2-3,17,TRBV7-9,TGTGCCAGCAGCTTAGCCTTGGGACTAGCGGGAAGAGATACGCAGTATTTT,CASSLALGLAGRDTQYF
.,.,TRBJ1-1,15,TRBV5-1,TGCGCCAGCAGCTTTCGAGGGGTTATGAACACTGAAGCTTTCTTT,CASSFRGVMNTEAFF